This T cell receptor (beta chain) was sequenced in a study of regulatory T cells in long-lasting Graves disease. The study, taken as a whole, reports: Few sampled subjects may have lowered accuracy.

CDR3 regions were amplified by Arm-PCR using iRepertoire HTBI primers to build TCR beta libraries. In TCRdb, the multiplex PCR reads were re-called with MiXCR into one record per CDR3 protein. This table holds some 560,000 distinct CDR3 sequences, 15% to 20% found once. Comment on this clonotype: What it recognizes is unknown.

Between the trimmed V and J ends, which lost 2 bases and 6 bases, there was a span of 8 bases. The germline V gene encodes CDR1 WNHNN and CDR2 SYGVQD (reference sequence). The CDR3 extends over 13 amino acids. Indicated time point: newly diagnosed GD, antithyroid drugs for less than 3 months. The TCR library used RNA extracted from PBMCs. Another study also made use of these data, one on T cells in Graves' hyperthyroidism and ophthalmopathy. That paper states: First-round RT-PCR targeting the TCR CDR3 was performed with the HTBI primer set.

This TCR was sampled from a middle-aged woman with Graves disease. The material sequenced was peripheral blood mononuclear cells (PBMCs), taken at new diagnosis, from a patient treated with antithyroid drugs. The chain combines TRBV10-1 with TRBJ2-1; D gene ambiguous. The CDR3 DNA reads TGCGCCAGCAGTGAGGGGATTGGCAATGAGCAGTTCTTC. As protein: CASSEGIGNEQFF.